These 27 T cell receptor beta chains originate from one sample sequenced in a study of PD-L1 blockade in urothelial cancer. Here immunoSEQ multiplex PCR was the method, and the copy in TCRdb shows in-frame clones only, minus some. The sample has more than 35,000 clones; approximately 93% are singletons. Noted time point: pretreatment peripheral blood. This material consisted of PBMCs, taken around atezolizumab (anti-PD-L1) treatment. These receptors all come from a woman between 55 and 75 years old with urothelial cancer.

The chain has TRBV6-6 and TRBJ1-2; possibly TRBD1 for D (5 bases). Germline V gene data show CDR1 as MNHNY and CDR2 as SVGAGI (reference sequence). The CDR3 is made up of 13 amino acids. Trimming took 7 bases from V and 6 from J, leaving 15 bases between them. The CDR3 region has the DNA TGTGCCAGCATCCCAGGCAGGGTCGATGGCTACACCTTC. It specifies CASIPGRVDGYTF.

The chain is built from TRBV4-3 and TRBJ2-5; the match to TRBD1 covers 7 bases. Trimming at V came to 0 bases and at J to 1 base, leaving 5 bases not matched to a gene. The CDR3 totals 16 residues. CDR1 is LGHNA, CDR2 YSLEER, per germline. The CDR3 is CASSQELGTAQETQYF. The CDR3 region has the DNA TGCGCCAGCAGCCAAGAATTAGGGACAGCCCAAGAGACCCAGTACTTC.

The chain has TRBV27 and TRBJ1-2; 8 bases are a match to TRBD1. CDR3 length: 17 residues. V lost 6 bases, J lost 6 bases, and 18 bases stayed unmatched. Germline CDR1 and CDR2: MNHEY and SMNVEV (reference sequence). The DNA of the CDR3 is TGTGCCAGCAGCCGGACCACAGGGGGTCGGGGGTGGGATGGCTACACCTTC. It yields the protein CASSRTTGGRGWDGYTF.

This chain joins TRBV29-1 and TRBJ2-7, with 8 bases fitting TRBD2. V trimming: 5 bases; J trimming: 4 bases; junction bases outside the gene matches: 7. Germline V gene data show CDR1 as SQVTM and CDR2 as ANQGSEA. The CDR3 is made up of 13 amino acids. CDR3 in amino acids: CSVSSGSGYEQYF. CDR3 nucleotide sequence: TGCAGCGTTAGCAGCGGGAGCGGGTACGAGCAGTACTTC.

In this sample, this clone turned up once. The chain is built from TRBV20-1 and TRBJ2-7; perhaps TRBD2 as D (6 bases). Germline lookup yields CDR1 DFQATT and CDR2 SNEGSKA (reference sequence). The CDR3 sequence is 11 residues long. Trimming took 6 bases from V and 5 from J, leaving 11 bases between them. CDR3 bases: TGCAGTGCCCAGACTAGAAACGAGCAGTACTTC. Translated: CSAQTRNEQYF.

The chain uses TRBV5-6 and TRBJ2-3, with D maybe TRBD1 (6 bases). The CDR3 spans 16 residues. V lost 4 bases to trimming and J lost 1 base, with 16 bases between them. Germline loops: CDR1 SGHDT, CDR2 YYEEEE. Here the CDR3 reads CASSDRIAPGTDTQYF. The CDR3 region has the DNA TGTGCCAGCAGCGACAGGATAGCTCCTGGCACAGATACGCAGTATTTT.

This clone was recorded a few times. This sequence joins TRBV7-8 and TRBJ1-3; TRBD1 agrees at 10 bases. CDR3 length: 20 residues. Germline CDR1 reads SGHVS; CDR2 reads FQNEAQ. V dropped 5 bases and J dropped 0; count of bases not matched to a gene: 16. The CDR3 DNA sequence: TGTGCCAGCAGCCCCATGGACCTGACAGGGGGCTATAGCTCTGGAAACACCATATATTTT. It codes for CASSPMDLTGGYSSGNTIYF.

The J gene is TRBJ2-3, the V gene TRBV5-1, with D possibly matching TRBD1 (6 bases). The V gene lost 3 bases and the J gene lost 4 bases, with 9 bases spanning the gap. The CDR3 is made up of 13 amino acids. Germline V CDR1 and CDR2: SGHRS, YFSETQ. As DNA, the CDR3 is TGCGCCAGCAGCTCGCGGACAGCAGATACGCAGTATTTT. This codes for CASSSRTADTQYF. The full variable domain, its missing parts supplied by reference TRBV5-1 and TRBJ2-3, is KAGVTQTPRYLIKTRGQQVTLSCSPISGHRSVSWYQQTPGQGLQFLFEYFSETQRNKGNFPGRFSGRQFSNSRSEMNVSTLELGDSALYLCASSSRTADTQYFGPGTRLTVL.

V is TRBV5-4 and J is TRBJ2-7; 10 nucleotides match TRBD1. CDR1 is SGHNT, CDR2 YYREEE, per germline (reference sequence). The CDR3 sequence is 15 residues long. V dropped 4 bases and J dropped 3; count of bases not matched to a gene: 7. CDR3 nucleotide sequence: TGTGCCAGCAGCATGGATGGACAGGGGGACTACGAGCAGTACTTC. This codes for CASSMDGQGDYEQYF.

The chain employs TRBV18 and TRBJ1-1; 9 bases map to TRBD1. V dropped 4 bases and J dropped 5; count of bases not matched to a gene: 5. CDR1 and CDR2 (germline): KGHSH, LQKENI. The CDR3 covers 14 residues. The CDR3 region has the DNA TGTGCCAGCTCACAGGGACAGGGAAGGACTGAAGCTTTCTTT. Translated: CASSQGQGRTEAFF.

This rearrangement joins TRBV5-1 to TRBJ2-5; 9 bases fit TRBD1. The CDR3 extends over 16 amino acids. Germline trimming cut 4 bases from V and 2 bases from J; bases unmatched to any gene: 9. The germline gives CDR1 SGHRS, CDR2 YFSETQ. CDR3 DNA: TGCGCCAGCAGCCTAAGACAGGGGGGCCTACAAGAGACCCAGTACTTC. This encodes CASSLRQGGLQETQYF.

This chain uses TRBV7-9 with TRBJ2-7; 10 positions agree with TRBD2. The V gene's germline CDR1 is SEHNR and CDR2 FQNEAQ (reference sequence). The CDR3 totals 16 residues. Trimming at V came to 5 bases and at J to 2 bases, leaving 9 bases not matched to a gene. This CDR3 is CASSPRASGRAYEQYF. CDR3 nucleotide sequence: TGTGCCAGCAGCCCTAGAGCGAGCGGGAGGGCCTACGAGCAGTACTTC.

The chain uses TRBV19 and TRBJ2-5; D is possibly TRBD1 (6 bases). Deletions cut 4 bases from V and 1 base from J, with 13 bases between. The CDR3 sequence is 15 residues long. CDR1 is LNHDA and CDR2 is SQIVND in the germline V gene (reference sequence). This chain's CDR3 is CASSTSQGFQETQYF. CDR3 coding DNA: TGTGCCAGTAGTACATCGCAGGGGTTCCAAGAGACCCAGTACTTC. Full variable domain (rest looked up from reference TRBV19 and TRBJ2-5): DGGITQSPKYLFRKEGQNVTLSCEQNLNHDAMYWYRQDPGQGLRLIYYSQIVNDFQKGDIAEGYSVSREKKESFPLTVTSAQKNPTAFYLCASSTSQGFQETQYFGPGTRLLVL.

This clone was counted a few times. The chain employs TRBV7-9 and TRBJ2-7, with 7 positions matching TRBD1. The CDR3 covers 12 residues. J lost 9 bases, V lost 1 base, and 3 bases had no gene match. Germline assignment: CDR1 SEHNR and CDR2 FQNEAQ (reference sequence). The DNA for the CDR3 is TGTGCCAGCAGCTTAGGACAGGGTAGGCAGTACTTC. This sequence encodes CASSLGQGRQYF.

The J gene is TRBJ2-7, the V gene TRBV27; tentative D call: TRBD2 (5 bases). Looked up from germline, CDR1 is MNHEY and CDR2 is SMNVEV (reference sequence). Trimming cost V 4 bases and J 9 bases, with 22 bases left between them. The CDR3 extends over 15 amino acids. CDR3 DNA sequence: TGTGCCAGCAGTTATACTAGTAGGGATATACGAGGGCAGTACTTC. It is translated as CASSYTSRDIRGQYF.

This chain links TRBV4-1 with TRBJ1-4, with TRBD1 as a possible D gene (6 bases). The CDR3 has 15 amino acids. Germline assignment: CDR1 MGHRA and CDR2 YSYEKL. Between the trimmed V and J ends, which lost 1 base and 13 bases, there was a span of 19 bases. The DNA for the CDR3 is TGCGCCAGCAGCCAAGTTTCACAGGGACGCGTGGGACTGTTTTTT. Its translation is CASSQVSQGRVGLFF.

This clone has a single count. Here the CDR3 reads CASSLLGGGDKGYTF. CDR3 in DNA: TGTGCCAGCAGCTTACTAGGAGGAGGGGATAAGGGCTACACCTTC. The chain is built from TRBV7-3 and TRBJ1-2; TRBD1 is a possible D gene (5 bases). CDR3 length: 15 residues. In germline, CDR1 is SGHTA, CDR2 FQGTGA. V was trimmed by 2 bases and J by 8 bases, leaving 18 bases between them.

This clone came up a few times. The chain employs TRBV27 and TRBJ2-3; no clear D. The CDR3 is 21 amino acids. The V and J ends lost 3 bases and 2 bases respectively, with 30 bases between them. CDR1 is MNHEY and CDR2 is SMNVEV in the germline V gene (reference sequence). CDR3 loop: CASSFNFRRGLITLLTDTQYF. CDR3 coding DNA: TGTGCCAGCAGTTTCAATTTCCGACGCGGCTTAATTACCCTTCTCACAGATACGCAGTATTTT.

This chain joins TRBV6-1 and TRBJ1-5; D is possibly TRBD1 (5 bases). Trimming cost V 6 bases and J 2 bases, with 14 bases left between them. CDR3 length equals 15 residues. Germline CDR1 MNHNS, CDR2 SASEGT. The CDR3 DNA sequence: TGTGCCAGCAGCCTGTCCGGGGGTGGCAATCAGCCCCAGCATTTT. This sequence encodes CASSLSGGGNQPQHF.

The chain employs TRBV28 and TRBJ2-3; possible D gene TRBD1, 5 bases. CDR3 length: 15 amino acids. The V end was cut by 7 bases, the J end by 1 base, with 15 bases between. Germline values: CDR1 MDHEN, CDR2 SYDVKM. This CDR3 reads CASTPGPRGTDTQYF. The CDR3 nucleotides are TGTGCCAGCACGCCGGGTCCCAGGGGCACAGATACGCAGTATTTT.

The chain couples TRBV6-1 to TRBJ1-1, with 8 bases aligning to TRBD1. V dropped 7 bases and J dropped 3; count of bases not matched to a gene: 10. CDR3 length equals 15 residues. Germline assignment: CDR1 MNHNS and CDR2 SASEGT. CDR3 sequence reads: CASIRDRRKDTEAFF. DNA of the CDR3: TGTGCCAGCATTCGGGACAGGCGGAAGGACACTGAAGCTTTCTTT.

This chain links TRBV2 with TRBJ2-7; D gene ambiguous. Germline lookup yields CDR1 SNHLY and CDR2 FYNNEI. The CDR3 runs 13 residues. The V end lost 3 bases, the J end lost 5 bases, and 11 bases lay between the germline ends. CDR3 DNA sequence: TGTGCCAGCAGTGATTCTAAGTTGGACGAGCAGTACTTC. Its protein is CASSDSKLDEQYF.

The V gene is TRBV5-6, the J gene TRBJ2-7, with TRBD2 matching over 9 bases. There are 15 residues in the CDR3. The trim removed 1 base at V and 5 bases at J, leaving 7 bases unmatched. Germline V gene lookup returns CDR1 SGHDT and CDR2 YYEEEE. This CDR3 reads CASSLKAGGVDEQYF. The DNA of the CDR3 is TGTGCCAGCAGCTTGAAGGCGGGGGGGGTTGACGAGCAGTACTTC.

V is TRBV28 and J is TRBJ2-2, with TRBD1 matching 10 bases. The CDR3 is made up of 17 amino acids. Germline CDR1 MDHEN, CDR2 SYDVKM. V lost 4 bases, J lost 3 bases, and 8 bases stayed unmatched. The CDR3 DNA reads as TGTGCCAGCAGTTCCTCCCCGGGGACAGGGGACACCGGGGAGCTGTTTTTT. It is translated as CASSSSPGTGDTGELFF.

This clone was observed a single time. The chain is built from TRBV4-1 and TRBJ2-1; no clear D. This CDR3 contains 17 residues. Trimming cost V 3 bases and J 1 base, with 16 bases left between them. Per germline, CDR1 MGHRA and CDR2 YSYEKL. Here the CDR3 DNA reads TGCGCCAGCAGCCACCGCTCGACTCCCTTATCCTACAATGAGCAGTTCTTC. Encoded protein: CASSHRSTPLSYNEQFF.

The chain joins TRBV5-8 to TRBJ1-3; TRBD1 is a possible D gene (5 bases). The CDR3 sequence is 12 residues long. V lost 8 bases, J lost 4 bases, and 10 bases lay in between. Germline CDR1 is SGHTS and CDR2 is YDEGEE. The CDR3 loop is CARWGGGNTIYF. The CDR3 DNA is TGTGCCAGATGGGGCGGCGGAAACACCATATATTTT.

This chain's CDR3 is CAWSVRGRGKQETQYF. In DNA, the CDR3 is TGTGCCTGGAGTGTACGCGGCAGGGGAAAGCAAGAGACCCAGTACTTC. The V gene is TRBV30, the J gene TRBJ2-5; perhaps TRBD1 as D (6 bases). Per the germline V gene, CDR1 is GTSNPN and CDR2 is SVGIG (reference sequence). This CDR3 contains 16 residues. The V gene lost 0 bases and the J gene lost 2 bases, with 16 bases spanning the gap.